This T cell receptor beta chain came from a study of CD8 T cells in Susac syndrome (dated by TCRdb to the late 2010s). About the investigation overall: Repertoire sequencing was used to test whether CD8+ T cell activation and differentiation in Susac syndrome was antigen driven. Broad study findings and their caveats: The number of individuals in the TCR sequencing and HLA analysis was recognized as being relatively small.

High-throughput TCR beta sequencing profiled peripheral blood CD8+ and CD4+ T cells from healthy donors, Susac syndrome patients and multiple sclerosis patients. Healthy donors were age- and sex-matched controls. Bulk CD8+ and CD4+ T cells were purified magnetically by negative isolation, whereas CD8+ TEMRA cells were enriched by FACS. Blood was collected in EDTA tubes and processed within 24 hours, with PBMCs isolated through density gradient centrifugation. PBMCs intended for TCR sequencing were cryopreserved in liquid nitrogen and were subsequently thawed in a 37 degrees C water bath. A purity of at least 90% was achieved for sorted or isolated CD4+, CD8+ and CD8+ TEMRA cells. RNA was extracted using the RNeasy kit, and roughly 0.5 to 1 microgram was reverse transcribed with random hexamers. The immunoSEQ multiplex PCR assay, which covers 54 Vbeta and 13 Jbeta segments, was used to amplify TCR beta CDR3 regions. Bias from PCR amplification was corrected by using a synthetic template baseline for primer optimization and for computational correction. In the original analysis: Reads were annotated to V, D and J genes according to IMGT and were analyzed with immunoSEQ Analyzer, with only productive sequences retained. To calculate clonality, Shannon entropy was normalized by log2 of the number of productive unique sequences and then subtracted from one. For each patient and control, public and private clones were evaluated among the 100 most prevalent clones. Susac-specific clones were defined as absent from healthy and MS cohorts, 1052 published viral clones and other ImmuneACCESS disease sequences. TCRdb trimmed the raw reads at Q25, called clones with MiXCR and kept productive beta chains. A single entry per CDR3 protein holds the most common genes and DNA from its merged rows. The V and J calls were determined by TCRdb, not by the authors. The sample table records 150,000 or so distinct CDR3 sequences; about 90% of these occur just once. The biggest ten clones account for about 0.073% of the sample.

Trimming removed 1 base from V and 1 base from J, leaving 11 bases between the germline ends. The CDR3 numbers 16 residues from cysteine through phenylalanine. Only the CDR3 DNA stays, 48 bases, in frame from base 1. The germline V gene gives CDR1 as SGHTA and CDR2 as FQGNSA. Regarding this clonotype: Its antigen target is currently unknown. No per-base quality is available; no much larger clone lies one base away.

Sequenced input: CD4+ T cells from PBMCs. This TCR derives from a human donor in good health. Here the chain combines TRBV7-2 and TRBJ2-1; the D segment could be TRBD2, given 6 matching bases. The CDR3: CASSLGGSGSYNEQFF. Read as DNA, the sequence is TGTGCCAGCAGCTTAGGTGGTAGCGGATCCTACAATGAGCAGTTCTTC.